These T cell receptor beta chains were read from a single sample in a study of cytomegalovirus exposure and HLA in healthy donors. The assay was immunoSEQ multiplex PCR, and TCRdb's table has in-frame clones only and misses some. This table holds roughly 130,000 clones, approximately 84% found once. Specimen: PBMCs. Source of these receptors: a woman in her 30s in good health and CMV-seronegative. The conserved cysteine and the conserved F or W are not part of the CDR3 here. A D gene is named only where the DNA matches it firmly.

TRBJ2-5 | . | TRBV19 | ASSLRTSWWGTQETQY
TRBJ1-5 | TRBD1 | TRBV6-5 | ASSVGQGGNQPQH
TRBJ1-1 | . | TRBV6-1 | ASSGELWGLGNTEAF
TRBJ2-5 | TRBD2 | TRBV7-8 | ASSFGRGDQETQY
TRBJ1-4 | . | TRBV15 | ATSRVAGLREKLF
TRBJ1-3 | TRBD1 | TRBV7-9 | ASSPMKGASGSGNTIY
TRBJ2-1 | TRBD2 | TRBV4-3 | ASSQDASGGAEQF
TRBJ2-5 | . | TRBV5-1 | ASSLQTTGKETQY
TRBJ2-5 | . | TRBV18 | ASSPFRGTQETQY
TRBJ2-5 | . | TRBV27 | ASSFGPDLAQY
TRBJ2-2 | . | TRBV7-3 | ASSGPGHSNTGELF
TRBJ2-1 | TRBD2 | TRBV19 | ASEFGGSSYNEQF
TRBJ2-6 | TRBD1 | TRBV9 | ASSRRQGTWAGANVLT
TRBJ2-5 | TRBD2 | TRBV5-1 | ASSFGTSSYQETQY
TRBJ2-1 | TRBD1 | TRBV7-8 | ASSLLRTGVGNEQF
TRBJ2-3 | TRBD2 | TRBV5-6 | ASSSGLAGPGISDTQY
TRBJ1-2 | TRBD1 | TRBV14 | ASSQNRDRGPGRYGYT
TRBJ1-2 | . | TRBV5-5 | ASSLSHRGLNYGYT
TRBJ1-5 | . | TRBV5-1 | ASSLGGLNQPQH
TRBJ2-3 | TRBD1 | TRBV29-1 | SVATGGVTDTQY
TRBJ1-2 | . | TRBV5-1 | ASSLDPSGTPNYGYT
TRBJ2-1 | TRBD2 | TRBV5-1 | ASSLGTSGGWDEQF
TRBJ1-6 | . | TRBV4-3 | ASSQVSDSPLH
TRBJ1-2 | . | TRBV6-5 | ASSYGGGGHYGYT
TRBJ2-7 | . | TRBV5-5 | ASSLEGIGSTYEQY
TRBJ1-1 | . | TRBV10-3 | ATVRPDQGTEAF
TRBJ1-1 | TRBD1 | TRBV6-1 | ASSGRRDRNRGEAF
TRBJ1-2 | TRBD1 | TRBV19 | ARPRGGNRGSSGYGYT
TRBJ1-1 | . | TRBV11-2 | ASSPLSAEIVEAF
TRBJ2-3 | . | TRBV6-5 | ASSYSLGVSPGTQY
TRBJ2-3 | . | TRBV6-1 | ASSEARRLLSTDTQY
TRBJ1-2 | . | TRBV18 | ASSPLEGPYGYT
TRBJ2-1 | TRBD2 | TRBV4-2 | ASSQDYAASGGASNEQF
TRBJ2-1 | . | TRBV4-3 | ASSQRRAEQF
TRBJ2-7 | TRBD2 | TRBV5-4 | ASSPSGGPYEQY